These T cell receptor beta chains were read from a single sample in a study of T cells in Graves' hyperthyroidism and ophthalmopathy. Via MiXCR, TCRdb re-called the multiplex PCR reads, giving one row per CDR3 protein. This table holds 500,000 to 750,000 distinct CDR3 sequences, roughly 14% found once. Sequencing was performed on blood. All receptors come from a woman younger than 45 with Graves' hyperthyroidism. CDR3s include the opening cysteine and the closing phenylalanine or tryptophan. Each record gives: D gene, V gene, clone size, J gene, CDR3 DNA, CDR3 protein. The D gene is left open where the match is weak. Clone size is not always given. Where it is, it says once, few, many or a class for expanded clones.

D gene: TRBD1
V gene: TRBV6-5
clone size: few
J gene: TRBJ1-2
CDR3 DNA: TGTGCCAGCAGCTTAGGGGGCCGGACAGGGGGGGTTAACTATGGCTACACCTTC
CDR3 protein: CASSLGGRTGGVNYGYTF

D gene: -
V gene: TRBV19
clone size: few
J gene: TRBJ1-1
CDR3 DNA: TGTGCCAGTGGAGAGGGACCAAGGAGTCAAGCTTTCTTT
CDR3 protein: CASGEGPRSQAFF

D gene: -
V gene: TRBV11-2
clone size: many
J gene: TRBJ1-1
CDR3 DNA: TGTGCCAGCAGCTCTCCTGGGGTGAACACTGAAGCTTTCTTT
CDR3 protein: CASSSPGVNTEAFF

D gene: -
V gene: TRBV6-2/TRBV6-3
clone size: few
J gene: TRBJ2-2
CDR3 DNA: TGTGCCAGCAGGCCGTCTTCAGGGGAGCTGTTTTTT
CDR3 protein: CASRPSSGELFF

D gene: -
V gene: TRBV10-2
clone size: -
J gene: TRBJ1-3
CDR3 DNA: TGCGCCAGCAGGAACAGTGCTGGAAACACCATATATTTT
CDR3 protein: CASRNSAGNTIYF

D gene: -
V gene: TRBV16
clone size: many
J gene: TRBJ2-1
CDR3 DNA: TGTGCCAGCAGCCGAAAGGCGGACAGAGGGTTCTCCCCTCACAATGAGCAGTTCTTC
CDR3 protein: CASSRKADRGFSPHNEQFF

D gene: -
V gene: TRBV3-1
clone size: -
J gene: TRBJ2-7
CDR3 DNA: TGTGCCAGCAGCGTAGGAGGAAACTCCTACGAGCAGTACTTC
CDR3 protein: CASSVGGNSYEQYF

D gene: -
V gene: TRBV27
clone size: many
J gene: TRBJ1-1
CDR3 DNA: TGTGCCAGCAGTCCGACAGACTGGAACACTGAAGCTTTCTTT
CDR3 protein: CASSPTDWNTEAFF

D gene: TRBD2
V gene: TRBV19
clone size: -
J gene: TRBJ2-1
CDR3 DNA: TGTGCCAGTAGTATGTCCGGGACTAGCGGATGGTACAATGAGCAGTTCTTC
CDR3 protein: CASSMSGTSGWYNEQFF

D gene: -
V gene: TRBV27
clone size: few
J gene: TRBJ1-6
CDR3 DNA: TGTGCCAGCAGTCGGGCGGATTCACCCCTCCACTTT
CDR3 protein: CASSRADSPLHF

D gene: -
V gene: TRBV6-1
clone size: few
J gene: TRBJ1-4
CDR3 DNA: TGTGCCAGCCTAAACGGACAGTGGAATGAAAAACTGTTTTTT
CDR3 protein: CASLNGQWNEKLFF

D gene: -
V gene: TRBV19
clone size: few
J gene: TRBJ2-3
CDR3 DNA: TGTGCCAGTAGTACGAGGGGGGTCGAAGATTCCACAGATACGCAGTATTTT
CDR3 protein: CASSTRGVEDSTDTQYF

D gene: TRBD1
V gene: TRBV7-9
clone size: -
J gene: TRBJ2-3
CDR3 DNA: TGTGCCAGCAGCTTCCCCCTCGGGGACAGGCATACGCAGTATTTT
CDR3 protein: CASSFPLGDRHTQYF

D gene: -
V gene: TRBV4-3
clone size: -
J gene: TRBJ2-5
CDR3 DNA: TGCGCCAGCAGCCAACGGCCTTGGCAAACAGGGACTAAAGAGACCCAGTACTTC
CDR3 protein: CASSQRPWQTGTKETQYF

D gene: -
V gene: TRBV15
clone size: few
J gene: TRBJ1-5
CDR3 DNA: TGTGCCACCAGATCGGGGCATAGCAATCAGCCCCAGCATTTT
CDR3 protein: CATRSGHSNQPQHF

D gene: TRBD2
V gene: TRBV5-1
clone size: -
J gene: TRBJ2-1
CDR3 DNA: TGCGCCAGCAATCGGTACACACTAGCGGGAGGGCGCAATGAGCAGTTCTTC
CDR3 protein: CASNRYTLAGGRNEQFF

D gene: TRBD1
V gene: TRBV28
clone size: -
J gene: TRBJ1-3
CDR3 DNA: TGTGCCAGCAGTCCCGGGGGCAGGGGGATTAAGAGCTCTGGAAACACCATATATTTT
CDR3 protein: CASSPGGRGIKSSGNTIYF

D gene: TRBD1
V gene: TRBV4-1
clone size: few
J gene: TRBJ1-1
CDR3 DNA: TGCGCCAGCAGCCAAGATCCCAACCGACAGGGGGCAGGCACTGAAGCTTTCTTT
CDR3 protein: CASSQDPNRQGAGTEAFF

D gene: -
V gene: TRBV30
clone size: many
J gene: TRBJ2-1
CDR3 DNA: TGTGCCTGGAGTACCCTCGGGGCCATCAATGAGCAGTTCTTC
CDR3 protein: CAWSTLGAINEQFF

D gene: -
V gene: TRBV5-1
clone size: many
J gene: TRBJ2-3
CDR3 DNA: TGCGCCAGCAGCTTGGCCCCCACAAATACGCAGTATTTT
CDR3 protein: CASSLAPTNTQYF

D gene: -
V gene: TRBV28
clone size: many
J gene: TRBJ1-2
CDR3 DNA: TGTGCCAGCAGTTCCCACAGCCAAGCGGGGATCGGCTACACCTTC
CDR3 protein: CASSSHSQAGIGYTF

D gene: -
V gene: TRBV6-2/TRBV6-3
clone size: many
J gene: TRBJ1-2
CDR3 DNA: TGTGCCAGCAGTCGACTTCGACAGGACCGGGACTATGGCTACACCTTC
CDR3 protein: CASSRLRQDRDYGYTF

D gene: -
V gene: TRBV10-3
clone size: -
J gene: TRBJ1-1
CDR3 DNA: TGTGCCATCAGGGGCCGACAACAGAACACTGAAGCTTTCTTT
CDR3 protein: CAIRGRQQNTEAFF

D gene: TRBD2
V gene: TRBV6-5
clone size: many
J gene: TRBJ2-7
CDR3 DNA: TGTGCCAGCAGTTACTCGGGACTAGCGGAGCCCTGGGAGCAGTACTTC
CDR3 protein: CASSYSGLAEPWEQYF

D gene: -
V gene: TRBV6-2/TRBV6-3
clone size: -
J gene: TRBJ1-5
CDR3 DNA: TGTGCCAGCGCCCAACCGGGGCAGCCCCAGCATTTT
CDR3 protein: CASAQPGQPQHF